The TCR beta chain under discussion was sequenced for a study of blood T cell repertoires in COVID-19. Grouping used clinical history reported by participants in a survey and questionnaire. Some clones are missing from TCRdb's copy, which holds only in-frame ones; the method was immunoSEQ multiplex PCR. The table records approximately 270,000 clones, around 92% of them present only once. With V trimmed by 7 bases and J by 7 bases, 7 bases remained unmatched. CDR1 and CDR2 (germline): SQVTM, ANQGSEA. The CDR3 spans 13 residues. The chain has TRBV29-1 and TRBJ1-4; 9 bases fit TRBD1. The specimen was PBMCs or T cells enriched from blood (not recorded which). This TCR was sampled from a woman aged 60-75 years who had recovered from COVID-19. The CDR3 reads CSASTGGIEKLFF. The CDR3 DNA reads TGCAGCGCCTCGACAGGGGGGATTGAAAAACTGTTTTTT.